This entry concerns a single T cell receptor (beta chain). As yet, its antigen is unknown. Per the germline V gene, CDR1 is SNHLY and CDR2 is FYNNEI. Trimming removed 8 bases from V and 4 bases from J; junction bases left unmatched: 9. This CDR3 comprises 15 residues. Libraries were prepared by immunoSEQ multiplex PCR; TCRdb keeps only in-frame clonotypes and omits some of them. The sample holds some 10,000 clones, approximately 69% seen once. These data belong to a study of CD4+ T cells in melanoma. Study-wide results and limits: Reportedly, melanoma neoantigen-specific CD4+ T cells showed varied differentiation states. CD8+ T cell, macrophage and B cell function reportedly correlated with neoantigen-specific CD4+ T cells.

The source of this sequence is a human donor with melanoma. The chain recombines TRBV2 with TRBJ1-1; TRBD1 matches at 11 bases. Sequencing input: peripheral blood. The CDR3 coding sequence is TGTGCCAGCGAGGGACAGGGGGACATCGGCACTGAAGCTTTCTTT. It yields the protein CASEGQGDIGTEAFF. The variable domain in full, completed from reference TRBV2 and TRBJ1-1, reads EPEVTQTPSHQVTQMGQEVILRCVPISNHLYFYWYRQILGQKVEFLVSFYNNEISEKSEIFDDQFSVERPDGSNFTLKIRSTKLEDSAMYFCASEGQGDIGTEAFFGQGTRLTVV.